The 16 T cell receptor beta chains below were found in one sample sequenced in a study of blood T cell repertoires in COVID-19. The protocol was immunoSEQ multiplex PCR, while the TCRdb copy is restricted to in-frame clones and leaves out a portion. The sample consists of a few hundred thousand clones, about 89% of them appearing once. Sequencing input: PBMCs or T cells enriched from blood (not recorded which). Receptors were obtained from a human donor in a cohort exposed to, infected with or recovered from COVID-19 (not recorded which). The donor label of this sample is uncertain.

In DNA, the CDR3 is TGTGCCACCAGCGGCGTGGCCGGGGGCACCGGGGAGCTGTTTTTT. The encoded protein is CATSGVAGGTGELFF. The chain employs TRBV15 and TRBJ2-2, with a possible D match to TRBD2 (6 bases). V lost 5 bases, J lost 4 bases, and 14 bases lay in between. CDR3 length: 15 amino acids. The germline V gene encodes CDR1 LNHNV and CDR2 YYDKDF (reference sequence).

The V gene is TRBV4-1, the J gene TRBJ2-1, with D perhaps TRBD1 (6 bases). V gave up 0 bases and J gave up 9 bases, with 9 bases separating them. CDR1 and CDR2 from the germline V gene are MGHRA and YSYEKL. The length of the CDR3 is 13 residues. Here the CDR3 DNA reads TGCGCCAGCAGCCAAGACAGGGGTTCTGAGCAGTTCTTC. This sequence encodes CASSQDRGSEQFF.

V gene TRBV6-6 combines with J gene TRBJ1-2, with 7 bases matching TRBD1. The CDR3 consists of 13 residues. With 6 bases clipped from V and 4 bases from J, the junction kept 5 bases outside the gene matches. Germline V gene data show CDR1 as MNHNY and CDR2 as SVGAGI (reference sequence). The CDR3: CASRTGTAYGYTF. CDR3 in DNA: TGTGCCAGCAGAACCGGGACAGCCTATGGCTACACCTTC.

The V and J genes are TRBV28 and TRBJ1-5, with 8 bases matching TRBD1. The CDR3 is 14 residues long. The germline V gene encodes CDR1 MDHEN and CDR2 SYDVKM. Trimming removed 7 bases from V and 4 bases from J; junction bases left unmatched: 6. DNA of the CDR3: TGTGCCAGCACAGGAGACAGGGGAAATCAGCCCCAGCATTTT. It codes for CASTGDRGNQPQHF. Filled out from reference TRBV28 and TRBJ1-5, the complete variable domain reads DVKVTQSSRYLVKRTGEKVFLECVQDMDHENMFWYRQDPGLGLRLIYFSYDVKMKEKGDIPEGYSVSREKKERFSLILESASTNQTSMYLCASTGDRGNQPQHFGDGTRLSIL.

The chain combines TRBV5-4 with TRBJ2-3, with 10 nucleotides matching TRBD1. The germline gives CDR1 SGHNT, CDR2 YYREEE (reference sequence). J lost 2 bases, V lost 0 bases, and 6 bases had no gene match. The CDR3 is 17 residues long. CDR3: CASSLEHGTGATDTQYF. The CDR3 coding sequence is TGTGCCAGCAGCTTGGAACATGGGACAGGGGCCACAGATACGCAGTATTTT.

V is TRBV27 and J is TRBJ1-2, with 9 bases fitting TRBD1. CDR1 and CDR2 from the germline V gene are MNHEY and SMNVEV (reference sequence). The CDR3 totals 14 residues. Unmatched junction bases numbered 9, after V lost 4 bases and J lost 9 bases. The CDR3 spells CASSSPDRGFRYTF. The CDR3 bases are TGTGCCAGCAGTTCCCCGGACAGGGGATTCCGCTACACCTTC.

The V and J genes are TRBV7-2 and TRBJ2-1, with D possibly TRBD2 on 5 matching bases. The CDR3 totals 14 residues. CDR1 is SGHTA, CDR2 FQGNSA, per germline. Trimming removed 2 bases at V and 5 bases at J, with 10 bases between. CDR3 sequence: CASSLRLANNEQFF. The CDR3 DNA sequence: TGTGCCAGCAGCTTACGGCTAGCCAACAATGAGCAGTTCTTC. Variable domain in full (rest from reference TRBV7-2 and TRBJ2-1): GAGVSQSPSNKVTEKGKDVELRCDPISGHTALYWYRQSLGQGLEFLIYFQGNSAPDKSGLPSDRFSAERTGGSVSTLTIQRTQQEDSAVYLCASSLRLANNEQFFGPGTRLTVL.

The chain combines TRBV5-8 with TRBJ1-1, with D possibly TRBD1 on 6 matching bases. The germline V and J ends were trimmed by 0 bases and 0 bases, with 6 bases remaining between them. The CDR3 has 14 amino acids. The germline V gene encodes CDR1 SGHTS and CDR2 YDEGEE. The CDR3 DNA reads as TGTGCCAGCAGCTTGGACAGGGTGAACACTGAAGCTTTCTTT. The encoded protein is CASSLDRVNTEAFF.

J is TRBJ1-1 and V is TRBV23-1; D may be TRBD1 (6 bases). TRBV23-1 qualifies as an ORF whose function is uncertain. The CDR3 runs to 16 residues. The germline V and J ends were trimmed by 4 bases and 2 bases, with 17 bases remaining between them. The CDR3 region has the DNA TGCGCCAGCAGTCCGCGGGGGGCGCCGGAAAACACTGAAGCTTTCTTT. Encoded protein: CASSPRGAPENTEAFF.

The chain uses TRBV30 and TRBJ2-7; D gene ambiguous. This CDR3 has 13 amino acids. Germline V gene sequence: CDR1 GTSNPN, CDR2 SVGIG (reference sequence). Trimming stripped 1 base from V and 6 bases from J, with 13 bases between. The CDR3 DNA is TGTGCCTGGAGTGGATCAACCTACGCCGAGCAGTACTTC. Protein: CAWSGSTYAEQYF.

This chain connects TRBV27 to TRBJ2-7; D unresolved. This CDR3 is 13 amino acids long. CDR1 is MNHEY and CDR2 is SMNVEV in the germline V gene (reference sequence). V was clipped by 2 bases and J by 3 bases, with 8 bases between them. CDR3 DNA sequence: TGTGCCAGCAGTTTAAACGGAGTCTACGAGCAGTACTTC. Translated, it gives CASSLNGVYEQYF.

This chain connects TRBV29-1 to TRBJ1-1; D not certain. V was shortened by 7 bases and J by 4 bases, with 19 bases between the two germline ends. CDR3 length equals 14 residues. Germline V gene data show CDR1 as SQVTM and CDR2 as ANQGSEA. The CDR3 bases are TGCAGCGCCCTCTGGGAGGTTAGACCCACTGAAGCTTTCTTT. It yields the protein CSALWEVRPTEAFF.

This chain uses TRBV6-5 with TRBJ1-6; a possible D gene is TRBD1 (6 bases). Per germline, CDR1 MNHEY and CDR2 SVGAGI. V was clipped by 6 bases and J by 4 bases, with 7 bases between them. This CDR3 has 13 residues. CDR3 bases: TGTGCCAGCAGCGGGACATATAATTCACCCCTCCACTTT. It codes for CASSGTYNSPLHF.

The rearrangement links TRBV5-1 to TRBJ1-2; possible D gene TRBD1, 5 bases. The CDR3 runs to 16 residues. Trimming removed 4 bases from V and 0 bases from J, with 16 bases in between. Germline V lookup: CDR1 SGHRS, CDR2 YFSETQ. The CDR3 DNA reads TGCGCCAGCAGCCTGACCCGGGACTCAGCTAACTATGGCTACACCTTC. Its protein product is CASSLTRDSANYGYTF.

This sequence joins TRBV18 and TRBJ2-1; D gene uncertain. The CDR3 spans 13 residues. In germline, CDR1 is KGHSH, CDR2 LQKENI. V lost 5 bases and J 7 bases, leaving 12 bases between the germline ends. CDR3 residues: CASSATSSNEQFF. The CDR3 DNA follows: TGTGCCAGCTCAGCTACCTCTAGTAATGAGCAGTTCTTC.

This sequence joins TRBV7-2 and TRBJ1-6, with D possibly matching TRBD1 (5 bases). Trimming took off 1 base at V and 8 bases at J, with 12 bases between the two ends. The CDR3 extends over 15 amino acids. Germline V gene lookup returns CDR1 SGHTA and CDR2 FQGNSA. The CDR3 coding sequence is TGTGCCAGCAGCTTAGATTTCGGGGGGGATTCACCCCTCCACTTT. Its protein product is CASSLDFGGDSPLHF.